A selection of T cell receptor beta chains follows, all from one sample in a study of neurological immune-mediated disorders. One entry per CDR3 protein results from TCRdb running MiXCR on the 5' RACE reads. The table shows about 92,000 distinct CDR3 sequences, with 3% to 4.5% occurring only once. The sequenced sample consisted of PBMCs. These receptors came from a woman in her forties or fifties with multiple sclerosis. CDR3s include the opening cysteine and the closing phenylalanine or tryptophan. D genes are given only for firm matches. Size tells how often a clone was seen (once, few, many) or the class of an expanded clone, and some rows leave it out.

>TRBJ1-4|many|TRBD1|TRBV5-1
TGCGCCAGCAGTCTCAGGACAGGGGGGAGTGAAAAACTGTTTTTT
CASSLRTGGSEKLFF
>TRBJ2-1|many|NA|TRBV9
TGTGCCAGCAGCGCGGGGGCCTACTCCTACAATGAGCAGTTCTTC
CASSAGAYSYNEQFF
>TRBJ2-3|many|NA|TRBV12-3/TRBV12-4
TGTGCCAGCAGTTTTCAACAGGGTGTACAGTATTTT
CASSFQQGVQYF
>TRBJ2-7|many|NA|TRBV20-1
TGCAGTGCTATAAAAGGGGGGGACTACGAGCAGTACTTC
CSAIKGGDYEQYF
>TRBJ1-1|many|NA|TRBV25-1
TGTGCCAGCAAAGGTCAAGAGAACACTGAAGCTTTCTTT
CASKGQENTEAFF
>TRBJ1-4|many|NA|TRBV20-1
TGCAGTGCTAGAGATTTTGAGGGTCCTAATGAAAAACTGTTTTTT
CSARDFEGPNEKLFF
>TRBJ2-1|many|TRBD2|TRBV27
TGTGCCAGCAGTTCTAGCGGGGGGTTCAATGAGCAGTTCTTC
CASSSSGGFNEQFF
>TRBJ2-6|many|NA|TRBV9
TGTGCCAGCAGCGTAGCTACGAGTGGGGCCAACGTCCTGACTTTC
CASSVATSGANVLTF
>TRBJ2-3|many|TRBD2|TRBV5-1
TGCGCCAGCAGCTTACTAGCGGGGGGGCCTGATACGCAGTATTTT
CASSLLAGGPDTQYF
>TRBJ2-5|many|TRBD2|TRBV5-5
TGTGCCAGCAGCGGCCCGGGGGGGACGGAGACCCAGTACTTC
CASSGPGGTETQYF
>TRBJ1-2|many|NA|TRBV28
TGTGCCAGCAGCCACCCCAGGGCCGAGGGGAGAGGCTACACCTTC
CASSHPRAEGRGYTF
>TRBJ1-5|many|NA|TRBV20-1
TGCAGTGCTAGAGACTACCGGAGCAATCAGCCCCAGCATTTT
CSARDYRSNQPQHF
>TRBJ2-5|many|TRBD2|TRBV12-3/TRBV12-4
TGTGCCAGCAGTTTAAATGGCGGACTAGCCGCAGAGACCCAGTACTTC
CASSLNGGLAAETQYF
>TRBJ1-4|NA|NA|TRBV6-1
TGTGCCAGCAGCCAGAACACTCAAACTAATGAAAAACTGTTTTTT
CASSQNTQTNEKLFF
>TRBJ2-1|many|NA|TRBV20-1
TGCAGTCCTGTAGGGCAAGGGAGTTATGAGCAGTTCTTC
CSPVGQGSYEQFF
>TRBJ1-3|many|NA|TRBV5-1
TGCGCCAGCAGCTTGGGGCAGGGGCTTTCGTCTGGAAACACCATATATTTT
CASSLGQGLSSGNTIYF
>TRBJ2-3|few|NA|TRBV20-1
TGCAGTGCTGGACTGGCCGGGGGAGATACGCAGTATTTT
CSAGLAGGDTQYF
>TRBJ2-7|many|NA|TRBV20-1
TGCAGTGCCCAGGAGGGGGCCGAGTACGAGCAGTACTTC
CSAQEGAEYEQYF
>TRBJ1-2|many|TRBD1|TRBV3-1
TGTGCCAGCAGCGGTACAGGGGGCGTCTATGGCTACACCTTC
CASSGTGGVYGYTF
>TRBJ2-7|many|NA|TRBV20-1
TGCAGTGCTAGAGTTGGTTACAGCTCCTACGAGCAGTACTTC
CSARVGYSSYEQYF
>TRBJ1-1|many|NA|TRBV5-6
TGTGCCAGCAGCTTGGGGGGAACTCACACTGAAGCTTTCTTT
CASSLGGTHTEAFF
>TRBJ2-2|many|NA|TRBV15
TGTGCCACCAGTTCCTCGAACACCGGGGAGCTGTTTTTT
CATSSSNTGELFF
>TRBJ2-1|many|TRBD2|TRBV9
TGTGCCAGCAGCGCAAGCGGGGGGGGACACAATGAGCAGTTCTTC
CASSASGGGHNEQFF
>TRBJ2-1|many|NA|TRBV4-1
TGCGCCAGCAGCCACCGACGGCCCAATGAGCAGTTCTTC
CASSHRRPNEQFF
>TRBJ1-2|many|TRBD1|TRBV3-1
TGTGCCAGCAGCCTTAGACAGGGGTGGGGCTACACCTTC
CASSLRQGWGYTF
>TRBJ1-1|many|NA|TRBV7-6
TGTGCCAGCAGCTTGGAGGGCTACATGAACACTGAAGCTTTCTTT
CASSLEGYMNTEAFF
>TRBJ2-1|few|NA|TRBV4-3
TGCGCCAGCAGCCAGGGACGGTATGCGGAGCAGTTCTTC
CASSQGRYAEQFF
>TRBJ2-1|many|TRBD1|TRBV7-9
TGTGCCAGCAGTTTAAATCGAGGGGGCACCTACAATGAGCAGTTCTTC
CASSLNRGGTYNEQFF
>TRBJ1-1|many|NA|TRBV20-1
TGCACTCGAAATGGGACGGAGGGGACTGAAGCTTTCTTT
CTRNGTEGTEAFF
>TRBJ2-3|many|NA|TRBV7-3
TGTGCCAGCAGCTGGGCAGGACGCACAGATACGCAGTATTTT
CASSWAGRTDTQYF
>TRBJ2-1|many|TRBD2|TRBV6-2/TRBV6-3
TGTGCCAGCAAACCGGGACTAGCGGGGGGTGAGCAGTTCTTC
CASKPGLAGGEQFF